The 7 T cell receptor beta chains given below trace back to one sample, sequenced in a study of STAT5B mutations in CD4+ large granular lymphocyte leukemia. This table comes from immunoSEQ multiplex PCR, and its TCRdb copy is limited to in-frame clones, with some not included. Here the sample spans a few thousand clones, 80% to 90% being singletons. Sample: PBMCs. Receptor source: a man in his forties or fifties with CD4+ T-cell large granular lymphocyte leukemia.

The genes are TRBV6-1 and TRBJ1-5; D is unclear. Trimming stripped 7 bases from V and 2 bases from J, with 9 bases between. The CDR3 is 13 amino acids. Germline loops: CDR1 MNHNS, CDR2 SASEGT. CDR3 sequence (DNA): TGTGCCAGCACCCCAACCCGCAATCAGCCCCAGCATTTT. It translates to CASTPTRNQPQHF.

This clone has just one count. The chain recombines TRBV7-2 with TRBJ2-5, with 10 bases matching TRBD1. With V trimmed by 5 bases and J by 3 bases, 3 bases remained unmatched. Germline CDR1 reads SGHTA; CDR2 reads FQGNSA. This CDR3 is built from 14 residues. Written as DNA, the CDR3 is TGTGCCAGCAGCCCGGGGACAGGGGAAGAGACCCAGTACTTC. It specifies CASSPGTGEETQYF.

The rearrangement uses TRBV5-8 and TRBJ1-5, with 9 bases identical to TRBD1. V was pared by 0 bases and J by 2 bases, with 0 bases of the junction left unmatched. Germline CDR1 SGHTS, CDR2 YDEGEE. The CDR3 totals 15 residues. The CDR3 DNA reads as TGTGCCAGCAGCTTGGGGACAGGGGGCAATCAGCCCCAGCATTTT. Its protein product is CASSLGTGGNQPQHF.

This clone has only a few counts. V and J are TRBV25-1 and TRBJ1-3; D call uncertain. V shed 3 bases and J shed 0 bases, with 6 bases lying between them. Per germline, CDR1 MGHDK and CDR2 SYGVNS. CDR3 length: 14 residues. The CDR3 nucleotides read TGTGCCAGCAGTGACGAGAGCTCTGGAAACACCATATATTTT. Residues: CASSDESSGNTIYF. The entire variable domain, with the rest obtained from reference TRBV25-1 and TRBJ1-3, is as follows: EADIYQTPRYLVIGTGKKITLECSQTMGHDKMYWYQQDPGMELHLIHYSYGVNSTEKGDLSSESTVSRIRTEHFPLTLESARPSHTSQYLCASSDESSGNTIYFGEGSWLTVV.

The V and J genes are TRBV14 and TRBJ1-5; D gene unclear. This CDR3 comprises 13 residues. V was trimmed by 7 bases and J by 11 bases, leaving 18 bases between them. Germline CDR1 and CDR2: SGHDN and FVKESK. The CDR3 protein is CASIFLGSWAQHF. CDR3 nucleotides: TGTGCCAGCATTTTTTTGGGTTCCTGGGCCCAGCATTTT.

In this sample, this clone turned up once. The rearrangement links TRBV11-3 to TRBJ2-1, with a possible D match to TRBD2 (6 bases). Germline V gene sequence: CDR1 SGHNT, CDR2 YENEEA. The CDR3 spans 15 residues. V was trimmed by 5 bases and J by 6 bases, leaving 17 bases between them. Written as DNA, the CDR3 is TGTGCCAGCAGCCACCCGAGACTAGAGTTCAATGAGCAGTTCTTC. Translated: CASSHPRLEFNEQFF.

The rearrangement joins TRBV27 to TRBJ2-2, with D perhaps given as TRBD1 or TRBD2 (6 bases each). Per the germline V gene, CDR1 is MNHEY and CDR2 is SMNVEV (reference sequence). Trimming removed 6 bases from V and 4 bases from J, with 18 bases in between. The CDR3 is 16 amino acids. The CDR3 spells CASSLRVGGFTGELFF. The CDR3 coding sequence is TGTGCCAGCAGCTTGCGGGTAGGGGGGTTCACCGGGGAGCTGTTTTTT.